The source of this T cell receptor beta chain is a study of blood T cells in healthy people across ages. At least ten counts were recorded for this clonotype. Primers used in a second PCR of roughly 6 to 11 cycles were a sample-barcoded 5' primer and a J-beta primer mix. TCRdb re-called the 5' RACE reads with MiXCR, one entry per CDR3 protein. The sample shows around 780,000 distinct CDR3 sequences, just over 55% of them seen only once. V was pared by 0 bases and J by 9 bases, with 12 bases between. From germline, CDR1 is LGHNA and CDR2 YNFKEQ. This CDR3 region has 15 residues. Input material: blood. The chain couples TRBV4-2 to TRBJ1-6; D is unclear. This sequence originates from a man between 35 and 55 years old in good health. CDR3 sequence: CASSQEVSMGSPLHF. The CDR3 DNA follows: TGTGCCAGCAGCCAAGAGGTCTCGATGGGTTCACCCCTCCACTTT.